The entry below describes one T cell receptor (beta chain). What it binds is not known. This sample stems from a study of T cells after yellow fever vaccination. Findings of the study overall: Weaker, the secondary response peaked sooner, at day 5 versus 15.

The CDR3 sequence is 14 residues long. Germline CDR1 SNHLY, CDR2 FYNNEI. Trimming removed 4 bases from V and 4 bases from J, with 8 bases in between. 5'RACE template switching added a universal primer site and UMIs to TCR cDNA. TCRdb fed the 5' RACE reads into MiXCR, producing one record per CDR3 protein. This table holds a few hundred thousand distinct CDR3 sequences, about 6.6% found once. Sequencing used PBMCs, obtained 35 to 50 days after the first yellow fever vaccination. This sequence was found in a man between 18 and 35 years old who received the YFV17D yellow fever vaccine. The chain combines TRBV2 with TRBJ2-6; D is unclear. The CDR3 DNA reads as TGTGCCAGCAGTGTGACACCCGGGGCCAACGTCCTGACTTTC. This gives the protein CASSVTPGANVLTF.